The entry below gives a single T cell receptor beta chain sequence along with its context. The V end lost 9 bases, the J end lost 0 bases, and 12 bases lay between the germline ends. The CDR3 totals 13 residues. Germline loops: CDR1 MNHNY, CDR2 SVGAGI (reference sequence). This specimen comes from a study of blood T cell repertoires in COVID-19. Source study methods: Amplifying reference gene primers gave estimates of nucleated cell counts. Clones were read by immunoSEQ multiplex PCR, and TCRdb kept only the in-frame ones, dropping some. The V and J calls and clone size come from that table; D and trimming were worked out from the DNA. The data show about 230,000 clones, more than 65% seen once.

This chain links TRBV6-6 with TRBJ2-7; D is ambiguous. Sequencing used peripheral blood. The receptor was derived from a woman of 80 years or more with acute or convalescent COVID-19. The DNA of the CDR3 is TGTGCCAGTCAATTGCCTAGCTCCTACGAGCAGTACTTC. Translation gives CASQLPSSYEQYF.